This TCR beta chain comes out of a study of blood T cell repertoires in COVID-19. The V end was cut by 2 bases, the J end by 4 bases, with 12 bases between. This CDR3 has 15 amino acids. Germline CDR1 is LGHNT and CDR2 is FRNRAP. Authors' methods: Amplifying reference gene primers gave estimates of nucleated cell counts. Sequencing was performed with immunoSEQ multiplex PCR; in TCRdb, only in-frame clones are kept and a portion is missing. D and trimming were read from the DNA, whereas the V and J calls and clone size are those reported in that table. This table has fewer than 25,000 clones, 85% to 90% appearing once.

The sample consisted of peripheral blood. This chain links TRBV12-5 with TRBJ1-5, with D tentatively TRBD1 (5 bases). This clonotype was obtained from an elderly woman with active COVID-19. CDR3 in DNA: TGTGCTAGTGGTTTGAGTGGGGGAGGGAATCAGCCCCAGCATTTT. It yields the protein CASGLSGGGNQPQHF.